The 18 T cell receptor beta chains reported below all come from one sample, sequenced in a study of radiation and T cells in renal cell carcinoma. Profiled with immunoSEQ multiplex PCR; TCRdb holds only in-frame clones, not every one. The sample includes about 10,000 clones, over 50% of them seen just once. Treatment denoted: treatment-naive control, cytoreductive nephrectomy. The sample here was tumor tissue, taken from a patient whose treatment was nephrectomy without radiotherapy. Receptor source: a man aged 35-49 years with renal cell carcinoma.

The chain uses TRBV7-3 and TRBJ2-3; 7 bases align to TRBD2. Unmatched junction bases numbered 5, after V lost 4 bases and J lost 1 base. From germline, CDR1 is SGHTA and CDR2 FQGTGA. This CDR3 has 15 amino acids. As DNA, the CDR3 is TGTGCCAGCAGCTCCAACGCGGGGGGCACAGATACGCAGTATTTT. Translation gives CASSSNAGGTDTQYF.

The chain is built from TRBV6-4 and TRBJ1-2; D remains ambiguous. Germline V gene sequence: CDR1 MRHNA, CDR2 SNTAGT. The V end lost 0 bases, the J end lost 6 bases, and 14 bases lay between the germline ends. The CDR3 is 15 amino acids. CDR3 coding DNA: TGTGCCAGCAGTGACTCGTCGAGAGCCTTACATGGCTACACCTTC. It is translated as CASSDSSRALHGYTF.

V usage is TRBV7-6 and J usage is TRBJ2-3; tentative D call: TRBD2 (5 bases). Germline V gives CDR1 SGHVS, CDR2 FNYEAQ. This CDR3 contains 16 residues. V was trimmed by 2 bases and J by 0 bases, leaving 12 bases between them. The CDR3 DNA follows: TGTGCCAGCAGCTTATCGGGGTGGACTAGCACAGATACGCAGTATTTT. It codes for CASSLSGWTSTDTQYF.

The V call is TRBV19, the J call TRBJ2-7; TRBD2 agrees at 7 bases. Germline loops: CDR1 LNHDA, CDR2 SQIVND (reference sequence). Unmatched junction bases numbered 12, after V lost 6 bases and J lost 4 bases. This CDR3 region has 15 residues. CDR3 nucleotides: TGTGCCAGTAGCGCCGTGACCTCCGGGGGGTACGAGCAGTACTTC. It yields the protein CASSAVTSGGYEQYF. Full variable domain (outside the CDR3, taken from reference TRBV19 and TRBJ2-7): DGGITQSPKYLFRKEGQNVTLSCEQNLNHDAMYWYRQDPGQGLRLIYYSQIVNDFQKGDIAEGYSVSREKKESFPLTVTSAQKNPTAFYLCASSAVTSGGYEQYFGPGTRLTVT.

This clone turned up a few times. The CDR3 DNA follows: TGTGCCAGCAGCAAAGAATGGGCAGATATGAACACTGAAGCTTTCTTT. Translating it yields CASSKEWADMNTEAFF. The chain combines TRBV21-1 with TRBJ1-1; the table's TRBD1 call for D was not verified on the DNA. TRBV21-1 is given as a pseudogene. The CDR3 has 16 amino acids.

The genes are TRBV2 and TRBJ2-7; 11 positions agree with TRBD2. Trimming took 4 bases from V and 0 from J; bases not matched to a gene: 11. This CDR3 is built from 18 residues. CDR1 SNHLY and CDR2 FYNNEI come from the germline V gene. The CDR3 nucleotides read TGTGCCAGCAGTGGTGTAAGGCCAGGACTAGCGGGCTCCTACGAGCAGTACTTC. Translating gives CASSGVRPGLAGSYEQYF.

CDR3 amino acids: CSASGEETQYF. The CDR3 DNA is TGCAGTGCTAGCGGAGAAGAGACCCAGTACTTC. V usage is TRBV20-1 and J usage is TRBJ2-5, with no clear D. This CDR3 has 11 residues. Germline CDR1 DFQATT, CDR2 SNEGSKA (reference sequence). V lost 3 bases and J 3 bases, leaving 5 bases between the germline ends.

This clone was seen once. In DNA form, the CDR3 reads TGTGCCAGCAGTTACTCAGGACAGGGACGGGAAAAACTGTTTTTT. Protein product: CASSYSGQGREKLFF. This chain uses TRBV6-6 with TRBJ1-4; 8 bases are a match to TRBD1. Germline V gene lookup returns CDR1 MNHNY and CDR2 SVGAGI (reference sequence). The CDR3 has 15 residues. V was pared by 0 bases and J by 8 bases, with 5 bases of the junction left unmatched.

As DNA, the CDR3 is TGTGCCTGGAGCGGGGAACAAATGACCCAGTACTTC. It encodes CAWSGEQMTQYF. This chain uses TRBV30 with TRBJ2-5, with a tentative D call TRBD2 (5 bases). Per the germline V gene, CDR1 is GTSNPN and CDR2 is SVGIG (reference sequence). The length of the CDR3 is 12 residues. V lost 3 bases and J 7 bases, leaving 12 bases between the germline ends.

The gene calls are TRBV27 and TRBJ2-3; 11 positions agree with TRBD2. CDR1 MNHEY and CDR2 SMNVEV come from the germline V gene (reference sequence). V lost 2 bases to trimming and J lost 0 bases; unmatched junction nucleotides: 7. The CDR3 extends over 18 amino acids. Written as DNA, the CDR3 is TGTGCCAGCAGTTTAGATGGGACTAGCGGCCCTAGCACAGATACGCAGTATTTT. It specifies CASSLDGTSGPSTDTQYF.

V gene TRBV21-1 combines with J gene TRBJ1-2; the table gives TRBD1 as D, unverified against the DNA. TRBV21-1 is noted as a pseudogene. There are 16 residues in the CDR3. CDR3 region: CASSKGILQGCYGYTF. The DNA of the CDR3 is TGTGCCAGCAGCAAAGGAATTCTTCAGGGGTGCTATGGCTACACCTTC.

The genes are TRBV6-5 and TRBJ1-1; 9 bases agree with TRBD1. Germline V gene data show CDR1 as MNHEY and CDR2 as SVGAGI. The CDR3 is 16 amino acids. J gave up 1 base and V 0 bases, and 3 bases lay outside the gene matches. This chain's CDR3 is CASSYSGTGPNTEAFF. As DNA, the CDR3 is TGTGCCAGCAGTTACTCGGGGACAGGGCCGAACACTGAAGCTTTCTTT.

On this clone itself: At one of its ends the junction is not consistent with the germline gene, which may arise from a read error. The chain links TRBV7-6 to TRBJ2-5; D is possibly TRBD2 (6 bases). This CDR3 is 15 amino acids long. Germline values: CDR1 SGHVS, CDR2 FNYEAQ. This chain's CDR3 is CAGSLYGGYQETQYF. DNA for the CDR3: TGTGCCGGCAGCTTATATGGGGGGTACCAAGAGACCCAGTACTTC.

This clone was counted only a few times. This chain uses TRBV5-1 with TRBJ2-3, with D possibly TRBD2 on 5 matching bases. Germline lookup yields CDR1 SGHRS and CDR2 YFSETQ. V was pared by 4 bases and J by 4 bases, with 13 bases between. The CDR3 sequence is 14 residues long. The CDR3 nucleotides read TGCGCCAGCAGCCTACTAGATCTTCCAGATACGCAGTATTTT. Residues: CASSLLDLPDTQYF.

The V gene is TRBV27, the J gene TRBJ2-7; perhaps D is TRBD1 or TRBD2 (5 bases each). Looked up from germline, CDR1 is MNHEY and CDR2 is SMNVEV (reference sequence). This CDR3 is built from 15 residues. The V gene lost 6 bases and the J gene lost 6 bases, with 21 bases spanning the gap. This CDR3 is CASSPPLGMGREQYF. The CDR3 nucleotides are TGTGCCAGCAGCCCCCCCCTCGGGATGGGACGCGAGCAGTACTTC.

This clone was observed a few times. The chain has TRBV19 and TRBJ2-7; TRBD2 matches at 9 bases. This CDR3 region has 15 residues. CDR1 is LNHDA, CDR2 SQIVND, per germline (reference sequence). V shed 5 bases and J 6 bases; nucleotides not matched to a gene: 11. CDR3 in DNA: TGTGCCAGTAGTCCATTAGCGGGAGATCGCTCCGAGCAGTACTTC. Translation gives CASSPLAGDRSEQYF.

This clone was seen a handful of times. The rearrangement links TRBV6-5 to TRBJ2-7; 10 bases are a match to TRBD2. The CDR3 totals 14 residues. Unmatched junction bases numbered 4, after V lost 6 bases and J lost 2 bases. CDR1 MNHEY and CDR2 SVGAGI come from the germline V gene. DNA for the CDR3: TGTGCCAGCAGCAGGACTAGCGGAACCTACGAGCAGTACGTC. Its translation: CASSRTSGTYEQYV.

This clone showed up just a few times. The chain joins TRBV7-8 to TRBJ2-1; the match to TRBD2 covers 10 bases. Germline loops: CDR1 SGHVS, CDR2 FQNEAQ. After removal of 8 bases from V and 6 bases from J, the junction contained 7 bases not matched to a gene. The CDR3 spans 14 residues. DNA for the CDR3: TGTGCCAGCCGCAAGCGGGAGGGCCCCAATGAGCAGTTCTTC. It specifies CASRKREGPNEQFF.